The 24 T cell receptor beta chains given below trace back to one sample, sequenced in a study of T cell responses to AZD1222 COVID-19 vaccine (dated by TCRdb to about 2021). The sample's time point, from its label and the paper: baseline before first vaccination. Library preparation was by the immunoSEQ multiplex PCR assay. In TCRdb, the immuneACCESS table is reduced to in-frame sequences with V and J assigned. These tables do not hold every clone; where another copy was compared, an unresolved V gene accounts for under half, and the others remain unexplained. The sample yields some 92,000 clones; 85% to 90% were counted once. Clones ranked in the top ten supply 2.5% to 3.5% of the sample. Here the sequenced sample was peripheral blood, taken on day 0 of AZD1222 vaccination. These receptors were taken from an adult in good health.

V is TRBV28 and J is TRBJ1-1; D gene ambiguous. CDR3 length: 12 residues. Germline-derived CDR1 and CDR2 are MDHEN and SYDVKM. Trimming cost V 6 bases and J 1 base, with 6 bases left between them. CDR3 sequence (DNA): TGTGCCAGCAGGACCTCGAACACTGAAGCTTTCTTT. It specifies CASRTSNTEAFF.

The chain links TRBV27 to TRBJ1-5; D is undetermined. Trimming cost V 2 bases and J 7 bases, with 9 bases left between them. CDR1 MNHEY and CDR2 SMNVEV come from the germline V gene (reference sequence). The CDR3 covers 13 residues. CDR3 DNA: TGTGCCAGCAGTTTAAAGGCCCAGCAGCCCCAGCATTTT. Protein product: CASSLKAQQPQHF.

The gene calls are TRBV6-2 or TRBV6-3 and TRBJ2-5, with D possibly being TRBD1 (7 bases). Germline loops: CDR1 MNHEY, CDR2 SVGEGT. The V and J ends lost 0 bases and 1 base respectively, with 12 bases between them. This CDR3 is built from 16 residues. Here the CDR3 DNA reads TGTGCCAGCAGTTACTCGGGGGGACAGAGCCAAGAGACCCAGTACTTC. Translation: CASSYSGGQSQETQYF.

This chain's CDR3 is CASSLDRGLDGYTF. CDR3 nucleotides: TGTGCCAGCAGTTTAGACAGGGGGCTGGATGGCTACACCTTC. The chain is built from TRBV27 and TRBJ1-2; 10 bases line up with TRBD1. Germline V lookup: CDR1 MNHEY, CDR2 SMNVEV (reference sequence). V gave up 2 bases and J gave up 6 bases; unmatched junction bases: 3. This CDR3 region has 14 residues.

The V and J genes are TRBV4-2 and TRBJ2-1, with no clear D. V lost 4 bases and J lost 6, with 13 bases in between. The CDR3 runs 14 residues. Germline V gene lookup returns CDR1 LGHNA and CDR2 YNFKEQ. The CDR3 is CASSPLEISNEQFF. The DNA of the CDR3 is TGTGCCAGCAGCCCGTTAGAGATCTCCAATGAGCAGTTCTTC.

The V and J genes are TRBV19 and TRBJ2-5; possible D gene TRBD1, 6 bases. The ends were cut back, 6 bases at V and 2 bases at J, with 10 bases in the middle. There are 13 residues in the CDR3. The germline V gene encodes CDR1 LNHDA and CDR2 SQIVND (reference sequence). This CDR3 is CASSRTVQETQYF. The CDR3 nucleotides are TGTGCCAGTAGCCGGACAGTTCAAGAGACCCAGTACTTC.

This chain joins TRBV28 and TRBJ1-2; D is perhaps TRBD1 (6 bases). CDR3 length: 13 residues. V was clipped by 3 bases and J by 4 bases, with 9 bases between them. Germline CDR1 and CDR2: MDHEN and SYDVKM. The CDR3: CASSFGQSYGYTF. CDR3 in DNA: TGTGCCAGCAGTTTCGGACAGAGCTATGGCTACACCTTC.

J is TRBJ1-4 and V is TRBV9; D gene unclear. The CDR3 is 14 residues long. Trimming took off 0 bases at V and 5 bases at J, with 8 bases between the two ends. CDR1 and CDR2 (germline): SGDLS, YYNGEE. The CDR3 loop is CASSVGRVNEKLFF. DNA for the CDR3: TGTGCCAGCAGCGTAGGGAGGGTCAATGAAAAACTGTTTTTT.

The CDR3 is CASSLAGTPRRTYEQYF. The CDR3 DNA sequence: TGTGCCAGCAGCTTAGCCGGGACCCCCCGTAGGACCTACGAGCAGTACTTC. The rearrangement uses TRBV7-2 and TRBJ2-7; D may match TRBD1 or TRBD2 (5 bases each). CDR3 length: 17 amino acids. Germline CDR1 SGHTA, CDR2 FQGNSA. V was clipped by 0 bases and J by 2 bases, with 17 bases between them.

V usage is TRBV7-2 and J usage is TRBJ2-1, with D perhaps TRBD1 or TRBD2 (5 bases each). Deletions cut 6 bases from V and 4 bases from J, with 16 bases between. The CDR3 is 15 amino acids. CDR1 and CDR2 (germline): SGHTA, FQGNSA. The CDR3 here is CASSPTGTVYNEQFF. For the CDR3, the DNA is TGTGCCAGCAGTCCTACCGGGACCGTTTACAATGAGCAGTTCTTC.

The chain joins TRBV6-1 to TRBJ1-2; 8 bases map to TRBD1. This CDR3 spans 15 amino acids. Germline lookup yields CDR1 MNHNS and CDR2 SASEGT. With 1 base clipped from V and 5 bases from J, the junction kept 6 bases outside the gene matches. The CDR3 reads CASSEVAGGGYGYTF. In DNA form, the CDR3 reads TGTGCCAGCAGTGAAGTGGCAGGGGGCGGGTATGGCTACACCTTC.

This rearrangement joins TRBV6-5 to TRBJ2-1; 7 positions match TRBD1. The CDR3 totals 16 residues. V shed 0 bases and J 4 bases; nucleotides not matched to a gene: 6. The germline CDR1 and CDR2 sequences are MNHEY and SVGAGI. The CDR3 reads CASSYSFGTAYNEQFF. In DNA form, the CDR3 reads TGTGCCAGCAGTTACTCATTCGGGACAGCTTACAATGAGCAGTTCTTC.

The rearrangement joins TRBV3-1 (or the pseudogene TRBV3-2) to TRBJ2-3; 8 bases line up with TRBD2. The J segment lost 3 bases and the V segment lost 1 base, leaving 9 bases of the junction unmatched. The CDR3 loop spans 17 amino acids. In germline, CDR1 is LGHDT, CDR2 YNNKEL (reference sequence). CDR3 protein: CASSQGPTGLVTDTQYF. In DNA form, the CDR3 reads TGTGCCAGCAGCCAAGGTCCCACGGGACTAGTAACAGATACGCAGTATTTT.

This chain joins TRBV27 and TRBJ1-2; the D gene is possibly TRBD1 (6 bases). CDR3 length: 13 residues. Germline V gives CDR1 MNHEY, CDR2 SMNVEV (reference sequence). Trimming removed 4 bases from V and 6 bases from J, with 12 bases in between. Here the CDR3 DNA reads TGTGCCAGCAGTTCCCACAGGGTCGATGGCTACACCTTC. It encodes CASSSHRVDGYTF.

The J gene is TRBJ2-1, the V gene TRBV4-2, with unresolved D. The CDR3 runs 15 residues. Germline CDR1 is LGHNA and CDR2 is YNFKEQ. Trimming took off 0 bases at V and 3 bases at J, with 9 bases between the two ends. The CDR3 region is CASSQEEDGYNEQFF. CDR3 coding DNA: TGTGCCAGCAGCCAAGAAGAGGACGGCTACAATGAGCAGTTCTTC.

V gene TRBV5-4 combines with J gene TRBJ2-7; 12 bases map to TRBD2. Germline V gene sequence: CDR1 SGHNT, CDR2 YYREEE (reference sequence). This CDR3 is 15 amino acids long. The V and J ends lost 3 bases and 4 bases, in that order; junction bases with no gene match: 5. The CDR3 region is CASSSTSGSVYEQYF. The CDR3 nucleotides read TGTGCCAGCAGCTCGACTAGCGGGAGTGTTTACGAGCAGTACTTC. Looking up the rest from reference TRBV5-4 and TRBJ2-7 gives the full variable domain: ETGVTQSPTHLIKTRGQQVTLRCSSQSGHNTVSWYQQALGQGPQFIFQYYREEENGRGNFPPRFSGLQFPNYSSELNVNALELDDSALYLCASSSTSGSVYEQYFGPGTRLTVT.

CDR3 sequence: CASSVAGTGLYEQYF. CDR3 nucleotide sequence: TGTGCCAGCAGCGTAGCTGGGACAGGACTCTACGAGCAGTACTTC. This chain links TRBV9 with TRBJ2-7; 8 nucleotides agree with TRBD1. This CDR3 has 15 amino acids. In germline, CDR1 is SGDLS, CDR2 YYNGEE. The V and J ends lost 0 bases and 3 bases, in that order; junction bases with no gene match: 5.

This clone has a handful of counts. The chain combines TRBV10-3 with TRBJ1-2; tentative D call: TRBD1 (6 bases). The V gene's germline CDR1 is ENHRY and CDR2 SYGVKD. V dropped 6 bases and J dropped 8 bases, with 13 bases sitting between them. The CDR3 has 12 residues. CDR3 in amino acids: CAIRLGGLGYTF. In DNA form, the CDR3 reads TGTGCCATCAGGCTAGGGGGACTCGGCTACACCTTC.

The genes are TRBV30 and TRBJ1-2; D call uncertain. The CDR3 contains 13 residues. CDR1 GTSNPN and CDR2 SVGIG come from the germline V gene (reference sequence). The V gene lost 0 bases and the J gene lost 3 bases, with 8 bases spanning the gap. The CDR3 spells CAWSVSLHYGYTF. The CDR3 DNA is TGTGCCTGGAGTGTAAGCCTCCACTATGGCTACACCTTC.

The chain is built from TRBV10-2 and TRBJ2-7, with 10 positions matching TRBD1. V dropped 6 bases and J dropped 4; count of bases not matched to a gene: 3. The germline V gene has CDR1 WSHSY and CDR2 SAAADI. This CDR3 is built from 13 residues. The CDR3 region has the DNA TGCGCCAGCAGAGGGACAGGGGCTTACGAGCAGTACTTC. It is translated as CASRGTGAYEQYF.

CDR3 residues: CASRPSSGTGAGNTIYF. As DNA, the CDR3 is TGTGCCAGCAGACCCTCGAGTGGAACAGGGGCTGGAAACACCATATATTTT. The gene calls are TRBV7-6 and TRBJ1-3, with TRBD1 matching 7 bases. The CDR3 is 17 residues long. V shed 6 bases, J shed 2 bases, and the junction held 13 bases outside the gene matches. Germline assignment: CDR1 SGHVS and CDR2 FNYEAQ.

The chain has TRBV30 and TRBJ1-5; D might be TRBD1 (6 bases). Germline values: CDR1 GTSNPN, CDR2 SVGIG (reference sequence). This CDR3 contains 13 residues. The V end lost 4 bases, the J end lost 6 bases, and 13 bases lay between the germline ends. This chain's CDR3 is CAWNLGAGQPQHF. The CDR3 DNA follows: TGTGCCTGGAATTTGGGGGCCGGTCAGCCCCAGCATTTT.

The genes are TRBV20-1 and TRBJ2-2; 7 bases are a match to TRBD1. The J segment lost 8 bases and the V segment lost 6 bases, leaving 9 bases of the junction unmatched. The CDR3 is 13 amino acids. The germline gives CDR1 DFQATT, CDR2 SNEGSKA (reference sequence). The CDR3 here is CSASEGAGGELFF. The CDR3 nucleotides are TGCAGTGCGAGTGAGGGGGCTGGTGGGGAGCTGTTTTTT.

This chain links TRBV12-3 or TRBV12-4 with TRBJ2-7; 9 positions agree with TRBD2. Germline trimming cut 8 bases from V and 8 bases from J; bases unmatched to any gene: 10. This CDR3 comprises 13 residues. This chain's CDR3 is CASYLAGDFKQYF. CDR3 sequence (DNA): TGTGCCAGCTACTTAGCGGGAGATTTCAAGCAGTACTTC.